These 29 T cell receptor beta chains originate from one sample sequenced in a study of CD8 T cells in Susac syndrome. Random hexamers were used to reverse transcribe an amount of about 0.45 to 1 ug RNA. TCRdb used MiXCR to reprocess the immunoSEQ multiplex PCR reads, holding one entry per CDR3 protein. The sample yields 100,000 to 150,000 distinct CDR3 sequences, about 95% seen once. The specimen sequenced was CD4+ T cells from PBMCs. The receptors derive from a human donor in good health.

The chain links TRBV13 to TRBJ1-1; 7 bases are shared with TRBD1. The V gene's germline CDR1 is PRHDT and CDR2 FYEKMQ (reference sequence). The CDR3 contains 15 residues. The trim removed 0 bases at V and 6 bases at J, leaving 7 bases unmatched. The DNA of the CDR3 is TGTGCCAGCAGCTTAGGCGGGACAGTAGGACCTGAAGCTTTCTTT. Protein: CASSLGGTVGPEAFF.

The chain has TRBV11-2 and TRBJ1-2, with unresolved D. There are 17 residues in the CDR3. The V and J ends lost 1 base and 3 bases respectively, with 18 bases between them. CDR1 and CDR2 (germline): SGHAT, FQNNGV. The CDR3: CASSLVRGGEAHYGYTF. The DNA for the CDR3 is TGTGCCAGCAGCTTAGTCCGAGGCGGGGAGGCCCACTATGGCTACACCTTC.

This sequence joins TRBV9 and TRBJ2-7; D is possibly TRBD1 or TRBD2 (5 bases each). The V end lost 0 bases, the J end lost 3 bases, and 16 bases lay between the germline ends. The CDR3 totals 16 residues. In germline, CDR1 is SGDLS, CDR2 YYNGEE. The CDR3 DNA sequence: TGTGCCAGCAGCGTAGGGTCATGGGGGAGTTACTACGAGCAGTACTTC. It translates to CASSVGSWGSYYEQYF.

In this sample, this clonotype turned up once. This chain connects TRBV30 to TRBJ2-1, with D perhaps matching TRBD2 (7 bases). Trimming removed 6 bases at V and 0 bases at J, with 18 bases between. The CDR3 runs to 16 residues. Per germline, CDR1 GTSNPN and CDR2 SVGIG (reference sequence). The chain's CDR3 is CACVAGARYSYNEQFF. The CDR3 DNA sequence: TGTGCCTGCGTCGCGGGGGCCAGGTACTCCTACAATGAGCAGTTCTTC.

The rearrangement joins TRBV25-1 to TRBJ2-7; 9 positions agree with TRBD2. The length of the CDR3 is 15 residues. Per germline, CDR1 MGHDK and CDR2 SYGVNS. The trim removed 2 bases at V and 3 bases at J, leaving 5 bases unmatched. The chain's CDR3 is CASSETGLAVYEQYF. The DNA for the CDR3 is TGTGCCAGCAGTGAAACGGGACTAGCTGTCTACGAGCAGTACTTC.

This rearrangement joins TRBV29-1 to TRBJ2-1; 7 bases fit TRBD2. CDR3 size: 11 residues. J was trimmed by 3 bases and V by 7 bases; bases with no gene match: 0. CDR1 is SQVTM, CDR2 ANQGSEA, per germline. This CDR3 is CSGTSYNEQFF. CDR3 nucleotide sequence: TGCAGCGGGACTAGCTACAATGAGCAGTTCTTC.

The chain is built from TRBV14 and TRBJ1-1, with 9 bases matching TRBD1. CDR3 length: 16 amino acids. Germline values: CDR1 SGHDN, CDR2 FVKESK. The V and J ends lost 1 base and 11 bases, in that order; junction bases with no gene match: 14. CDR3 in DNA: TGTGCCAGCAGCCAAGGGGTAGGCGTTCGGACAGGGGTCGCTTTCTTT. This sequence encodes CASSQGVGVRTGVAFF.

The V call is TRBV5-4, the J call TRBJ2-3, with 9 bases lining up with TRBD2. V lost 3 bases, J lost 0 bases, and 8 bases stayed unmatched. This CDR3 spans 17 amino acids. CDR1 SGHNT and CDR2 YYREEE come from the germline V gene (reference sequence). The CDR3 spells CASSSGGTSSSTDTQYF. CDR3 coding DNA: TGTGCCAGCAGCTCCGGCGGGACTAGCAGTAGCACAGATACGCAGTATTTT. Full variable domain (outside the CDR3, taken from reference TRBV5-4 and TRBJ2-3): ETGVTQSPTHLIKTRGQQVTLRCSSQSGHNTVSWYQQALGQGPQFIFQYYREEENGRGNFPPRFSGLQFPNYSSELNVNALELDDSALYLCASSSGGTSSSTDTQYFGPGTRLTVL.

This chain joins TRBV7-2 and TRBJ2-6, with D possibly being TRBD1 (5 bases). Germline loops: CDR1 SGHTA, CDR2 FQGNSA. The CDR3 totals 15 residues. V was trimmed by 2 bases and J by 2 bases, leaving 7 bases between them. CDR3 residues: CASSLLGAGANVLTF. CDR3 sequence (DNA): TGTGCCAGCAGCTTATTAGGGGCTGGGGCCAACGTCCTGACTTTC.

This chain uses TRBV12-3 or TRBV12-4 with TRBJ2-3, with D possibly being TRBD1 or TRBD2 (5 bases each). Trimming removed 1 base at V and 0 bases at J, with 8 bases between. This CDR3 has 15 amino acids. The CDR3 region is CASSLGDRSTDTQYF. CDR3 coding DNA: TGTGCCAGCAGTTTAGGGGACCGAAGCACAGATACGCAGTATTTT.

This clonotype was seen just once. The rearrangement uses TRBV19 and TRBJ2-2; TRBD1 aligns across 8 bases. V shed 3 bases, J shed 2 bases, and the junction held 5 bases outside the gene matches. This CDR3 region has 16 residues. The germline gives CDR1 LNHDA, CDR2 SQIVND (reference sequence). The CDR3 loop is CASSIEQGANTGELFF. The CDR3 DNA reads TGTGCCAGTAGTATTGAGCAGGGGGCTAACACCGGGGAGCTGTTTTTT.

V is TRBV7-2 and J is TRBJ1-6; 7 bases are shared with TRBD1. This CDR3 region has 17 residues. After removal of 5 bases from V and 7 bases from J, the junction contained 14 bases not matched to a gene. Germline V lookup: CDR1 SGHTA, CDR2 FQGNSA. The DNA of the CDR3 is TGTGCCAGCAGCCCTAGACAGGGAGGGGGTGGGAATTCACCCCTCCACTTT. This sequence encodes CASSPRQGGGGNSPLHF.

The V and J genes are TRBV5-1 and TRBJ2-1; D uncertain. This CDR3 spans 17 amino acids. V was shortened by 4 bases and J by 0 bases, with 17 bases between the two germline ends. Germline V gives CDR1 SGHRS, CDR2 YFSETQ. DNA of the CDR3: TGCGCCAGCAGCAAATCGGCAGGCCCCGGCTCCTACAATGAGCAGTTCTTC. Translation gives CASSKSAGPGSYNEQFF.

The V and J genes are TRBV6-1 and TRBJ2-1; D remains unclear. Per germline, CDR1 MNHNS and CDR2 SASEGT. Trimming pared 5 bases from V and 6 bases from J, leaving 14 bases between. The length of the CDR3 is 14 residues. The CDR3 nucleotides are TGTGCCAGCAGTTCTTCTAGGCGCAGCAATGAGCAGTTCTTC. This codes for CASSSSRRSNEQFF.

The chain couples TRBV7-2 to TRBJ2-3; D uncertain. Germline values: CDR1 SGHTA, CDR2 FQGNSA. This CDR3 comprises 15 residues. Trimming removed 5 bases from V and 4 bases from J, with 16 bases in between. The CDR3 loop is CASSPPAGHADTQYF. In DNA form, the CDR3 reads TGTGCCAGCAGCCCCCCCGCCGGGCATGCAGATACGCAGTATTTT.

V gene TRBV29-1 combines with J gene TRBJ1-5; D perhaps matches TRBD1 (6 bases). From germline, CDR1 is SQVTM and CDR2 ANQGSEA. V was pared by 4 bases and J by 4 bases, with 14 bases between. CDR3 length: 14 residues. The chain's CDR3 is CSVAVRGDNQPQHF. The CDR3, as DNA: TGCAGCGTTGCGGTAAGGGGGGATAATCAGCCCCAGCATTTT.

This clonotype was observed once. The chain couples TRBV29-1 to TRBJ2-1; maybe TRBD2 (6 bases). This CDR3 has 13 amino acids. CDR1 and CDR2 from the germline V gene are SQVTM and ANQGSEA. Trimming took off 4 bases at V and 9 bases at J, with 16 bases between the two ends. The CDR3 loop is CSVARGILGEQFF. DNA for the CDR3: TGCAGCGTTGCTCGGGGGATATTAGGTGAGCAGTTCTTC.

The V call is TRBV19, the J call TRBJ2-5; perhaps TRBD2 as D (7 bases). The CDR3 spans 13 residues. Trimming pared 5 bases from V and 5 bases from J, leaving 12 bases between. Germline assignment: CDR1 LNHDA and CDR2 SQIVND (reference sequence). The CDR3 DNA reads TGTGCCAGTAGTCGGGGGGCTCGGGAGACCCAGTACTTC. Its translation: CASSRGARETQYF.

The rearrangement uses TRBV6-5 and TRBJ1-1; 9 positions match TRBD1. J gave up 5 bases and V 4 bases, and 8 bases lay outside the gene matches. The CDR3 spans 15 residues. The germline V gene has CDR1 MNHEY and CDR2 SVGAGI. In nucleotides, the CDR3 is TGTGCCAGCAGTTGGGACAGGGAAAGGGATACTGAAGCTTTCTTT. This sequence encodes CASSWDRERDTEAFF.

The genes are TRBV13 and TRBJ1-2; 7 bases are a match to TRBD1. With V trimmed by 2 bases and J by 8 bases, 5 bases remained unmatched. Germline V gene lookup returns CDR1 PRHDT and CDR2 FYEKMQ (reference sequence). This CDR3 has 13 amino acids. The CDR3 protein is CASSLTGAAGYTF. DNA of the CDR3: TGTGCCAGCAGCTTAACAGGGGCGGCCGGCTACACCTTC.

This clonotype was picked up one time. The chain combines TRBV12-3 or TRBV12-4 with TRBJ2-3; maybe TRBD2 (6 bases). There are 15 residues in the CDR3. Trimming left V 3 bases short and J 7 bases short, with 17 bases between. The CDR3 here is CASSLAGSGANTQYF. As DNA, the CDR3 is TGTGCCAGCAGTTTGGCGGGTAGCGGTGCAAATACGCAGTATTTT.

The rearrangement links TRBV5-1 to TRBJ1-2; 7 nucleotides agree with TRBD1. Germline CDR1 and CDR2: SGHRS and YFSETQ. The V segment lost 6 bases and the J segment 2 bases; nucleotides outside the gene matches: 4. This CDR3 has 13 amino acids. The CDR3: CASTQQGNYGYTF. CDR3 nucleotides: TGCGCCAGCACCCAACAGGGGAACTATGGCTACACCTTC.

The chain joins TRBV20-1 to TRBJ2-7; no reliable D call. The CDR3 extends over 12 amino acids. V gave up 1 base and J gave up 7 bases, with 11 bases separating them. Germline lookup yields CDR1 DFQATT and CDR2 SNEGSKA (reference sequence). CDR3 sequence reads: CSARAPTLEQYF. The CDR3 nucleotides are TGCAGTGCTAGAGCACCGACGCTGGAGCAGTACTTC.

The J gene is TRBJ2-3, the V gene TRBV18; D uncertain. Looked up from germline, CDR1 is KGHSH and CDR2 is LQKENI. Trimming stripped 1 base from V and 3 bases from J, with 8 bases between. The CDR3 runs 14 residues. Written as DNA, the CDR3 is TGTGCCAGCTCACCACGCCTAGGGACAGATACGCAGTATTTT. Amino acid sequence: CASSPRLGTDTQYF.

The chain recombines TRBV18 with TRBJ2-1; 9 bases match TRBD2. The CDR3 is 15 amino acids. The ends lost 5 bases at V and 4 bases at J; junction bases unmatched: 6. CDR1 and CDR2 from the germline V gene are KGHSH and LQKENI. The CDR3 bases are TGTGCCAGCTCATCCCTAGCGGGGTCTTACAATGAGCAGTTCTTC. Protein: CASSSLAGSYNEQFF.

The CDR3 spells CASSLPKGGNQETQYF. In DNA, the CDR3 is TGCGCCAGCAGCTTGCCAAAAGGAGGGAACCAAGAGACCCAGTACTTC. The V call is TRBV5-1, the J call TRBJ2-5; tentative D call: TRBD2 (6 bases). Germline CDR1 SGHRS, CDR2 YFSETQ. The germline V and J ends were trimmed by 1 base and 0 bases, with 13 bases remaining between them. The CDR3 length is 16 residues.

Here the CDR3 reads CASRRLAPNTGELFF. CDR3 DNA: TGTGCCAGCAGACGCCTAGCGCCTAACACCGGGGAGCTGTTTTTT. V usage is TRBV7-9 and J usage is TRBJ2-2; D is possibly TRBD2 (6 bases). Germline V lookup: CDR1 SEHNR, CDR2 FQNEAQ (reference sequence). The CDR3 extends over 15 amino acids. V lost 6 bases and J 2 bases, leaving 13 bases between the germline ends. Full variable domain (missing parts from reference TRBV7-9 and TRBJ2-2): DTGVSQNPRHKITKRGQNVTFRCDPISEHNRLYWYRQTLGQGPEFLTYFQNEAQLEKSRLLSDRFSAERPKGSFSTLEIQRTEQGDSAMYLCASRRLAPNTGELFFGEGSRLTVL.

The V gene is TRBV5-1, the J gene TRBJ2-7; TRBD1 or TRBD2 may be the D gene (6 bases each). Trimming pared 0 bases from V and 0 bases from J, leaving 16 bases between. The CDR3 totals 17 residues. CDR1 is SGHRS, CDR2 YFSETQ, per germline. CDR3 protein: CASSLGGVADSSYEQYF. The CDR3, as DNA: TGCGCCAGCAGCTTGGGGGGAGTAGCGGACAGCTCCTACGAGCAGTACTTC.

The chain has TRBV2 and TRBJ2-5, with 9 bases aligning to TRBD1. The J segment lost 3 bases and the V segment lost 6 bases, leaving 5 bases of the junction unmatched. Germline CDR1 reads SNHLY; CDR2 reads FYNNEI. The CDR3 spans 14 residues. The CDR3 coding sequence is TGTGCCAGCAGAAACCGGGACAGGGAAGAGACCCAGTACTTC. The encoded protein is CASRNRDREETQYF.